Each of the 21 T cell receptor beta chains below was sequenced from the same sample in a study of blood T cell repertoires in COVID-19. Clones were sequenced by immunoSEQ multiplex PCR, and TCRdb holds only the in-frame ones, with some missing. The sample contains roughly 41,000 clones, 70% to 90% of which appear only once. Sequencing used peripheral blood. These receptors all stem from a human donor in a cohort sampled during active COVID-19.

The chain couples TRBV6-4 to TRBJ2-1; 13 bases are shared with TRBD2. V trimming: 3 bases; J trimming: 8 bases; junction bases outside the gene matches: 16. The CDR3 totals 19 residues. Germline CDR1 and CDR2: MRHNA and SNTAGT. The CDR3: CASSDPGTGVGLAGDEQFF. CDR3 in DNA: TGTGCCAGCAGTGATCCCGGGACAGGGGTAGGACTAGCGGGAGATGAGCAGTTCTTC.

V and J are TRBV18 and TRBJ2-7; D is possibly TRBD1 (6 bases). The CDR3 consists of 14 residues. V was pared by 5 bases and J by 5 bases, with 16 bases between. Germline V gene sequence: CDR1 KGHSH, CDR2 LQKENI. DNA of the CDR3: TGTGCCAGCTCAGAGCAGGGGCTCATCCACGAGCAGTACTTC. Translated, it gives CASSEQGLIHEQYF.

A single count supports this clone. V and J are TRBV5-1 and TRBJ2-7; 7 bases match TRBD2. V lost 7 bases to trimming and J lost 3 bases; unmatched junction nucleotides: 4. Germline CDR1 and CDR2: SGHRS and YFSETQ. The length of the CDR3 is 12 residues. The CDR3 sequence: CASSGGGYEQYF. In nucleotides, the CDR3 is TGCGCCAGCTCGGGGGGAGGCTACGAGCAGTACTTC.

This chain uses TRBV5-5 with TRBJ1-5, with 7 bases lining up with TRBD1. Germline assignment: CDR1 SGHKS and CDR2 YYEKEE (reference sequence). CDR3 size: 17 residues. The V and J ends lost 6 bases and 9 bases, in that order; junction bases with no gene match: 21. This chain's CDR3 is CASTQDRTTRRHWPQHF. CDR3 bases: TGTGCCAGCACCCAGGACAGGACAACGAGGCGGCATTGGCCCCAGCATTTT.

The rearrangement uses TRBV10-3 and TRBJ1-2; possibly TRBD1 for D (5 bases). CDR3 length equals 13 residues. Germline assignment: CDR1 ENHRY and CDR2 SYGVKD. V lost 7 bases, J lost 6 bases, and 15 bases lay in between. The CDR3 DNA sequence: TGTGCCATCAAGGCAGGGCAAGATAATGGCTACACCTTC. Protein product: CAIKAGQDNGYTF.

The genes are TRBV14 and TRBJ2-1; 8 nucleotides line up with TRBD2. V was clipped by 4 bases and J by 0 bases; unmatched bases: 5. CDR1 is SGHDN and CDR2 is FVKESK in the germline V gene. The CDR3 extends over 16 amino acids. The CDR3 nucleotides are TGTGCCAGCAGCCGACGGGGGGGGAGCTCCTACAATGAGCAGTTCTTC. This encodes CASSRRGGSSYNEQFF.

The rearrangement links TRBV15 to TRBJ2-3; D call uncertain. The CDR3 contains 15 residues. Trimming took off 1 base at V and 3 bases at J, with 11 bases between the two ends. Germline assignment: CDR1 LNHNV and CDR2 YYDKDF (reference sequence). The CDR3 region has the DNA TGTGCCACCAGCAGAGTCAGTGTAAGAACAGATACGCAGTATTTT. Protein sequence: CATSRVSVRTDTQYF.

The rearrangement links TRBV28 to TRBJ2-1; TRBD2 agrees at 7 bases. The CDR3 consists of 15 residues. Trimming took 3 bases from V and 7 from J; bases not matched to a gene: 9. Germline V gives CDR1 MDHEN, CDR2 SYDVKM. CDR3 bases: TGTGCCAGCAGTTTCCCAGCGAGGGACTATAATGAGCAGTTCTTC. Encoded protein: CASSFPARDYNEQFF.

The chain has TRBV7-9 and TRBJ2-7; a possible D gene is TRBD1 (5 bases). The CDR3 has 12 residues. Trimming left V 0 bases short and J 5 bases short, with 5 bases between. Germline CDR1 and CDR2: SEHNR and FQNEAQ (reference sequence). The chain's CDR3 is CASSLARDEQYF. The CDR3 region has the DNA TGTGCCAGCAGCTTAGCCAGGGACGAGCAGTACTTC. Filled out from reference TRBV7-9 and TRBJ2-7, the complete variable domain reads DTGVSQNPRHKITKRGQNVTFRCDPISEHNRLYWYRQTLGQGPEFLTYFQNEAQLEKSRLLSDRFSAERPKGSFSTLEIQRTEQGDSAMYLCASSLARDEQYFGPGTRLTVT.

The chain recombines TRBV30 with TRBJ1-1; no definite D call. V was trimmed by 1 base and J by 2 bases, leaving 8 bases between them. CDR1 and CDR2 (germline): GTSNPN, SVGIG (reference sequence). CDR3 length equals 13 residues. DNA of the CDR3: TGTGCCTGGAGTGAACAGAGCAACACTGAAGCTTTCTTT. Amino acid sequence: CAWSEQSNTEAFF.

CDR3 protein: CASRQGYEQYF. CDR3 DNA sequence: TGTGCCAGTAGACAGGGGTACGAGCAGTACTTC. The chain joins TRBV19 to TRBJ2-7; 7 nucleotides align to TRBD1. J lost 4 bases, V lost 6 bases, and 0 bases had no gene match. Germline loops: CDR1 LNHDA, CDR2 SQIVND (reference sequence). The CDR3 covers 11 residues. Using reference TRBV19 and TRBJ2-7 for the parts outside the CDR3, the full variable domain is DGGITQSPKYLFRKEGQNVTLSCEQNLNHDAMYWYRQDPGQGLRLIYYSQIVNDFQKGDIAEGYSVSREKKESFPLTVTSAQKNPTAFYLCASRQGYEQYFGPGTRLTVT.

J is TRBJ1-2 and V is TRBV28; TRBD1 aligns across 7 bases. The germline gives CDR1 MDHEN, CDR2 SYDVKM. V lost 1 base and J lost 4; bases outside the gene matches: 6. This CDR3 region has 15 residues. The CDR3 sequence is CASSLSSRDSYGYTF. CDR3 nucleotides: TGTGCCAGCAGTTTATCCAGCCGGGACAGCTATGGCTACACCTTC.

The chain links TRBV3-1 (or the pseudogene TRBV3-2) to TRBJ2-3, with 9 bases matching TRBD2. V lost 0 bases, J lost 2 bases, and 6 bases stayed unmatched. CDR3 size: 17 residues. CDR1 LGHDT and CDR2 YNNKEL come from the germline V gene (reference sequence). CDR3 DNA sequence: TGTGCCAGCAGCCAAGATACGAGCGGGAGGACCACAGATACGCAGTATTTT. This translates into CASSQDTSGRTTDTQYF.

The gene calls are TRBV5-1 and TRBJ2-7; D may be TRBD1 (6 bases). Trimming took 4 bases from V and 3 from J, leaving 11 bases between them. Germline V gene data show CDR1 as SGHRS and CDR2 as YFSETQ. This CDR3 is 13 amino acids long. The CDR3 spells CASSPGQFYEQYF. CDR3 sequence (DNA): TGCGCCAGCAGCCCTGGACAGTTCTACGAGCAGTACTTC.

This clone was counted between two and nine times. The chain is built from TRBV5-1 and TRBJ2-7; TRBD1 aligns across 8 bases. The V and J ends lost 5 bases and 7 bases, in that order; junction bases with no gene match: 11. Germline CDR1 and CDR2: SGHRS and YFSETQ. The CDR3 sequence is 14 residues long. The DNA of the CDR3 is TGCGCCAGCAGTTCCGGACAGGGCCGTCGGGAGCAGTACTTC. It yields the protein CASSSGQGRREQYF.

The chain is built from TRBV27 and TRBJ1-4; D remains unclear. The V end lost 7 bases, the J end lost 3 bases, and 12 bases lay between the germline ends. Germline CDR1 MNHEY, CDR2 SMNVEV (reference sequence). This CDR3 spans 14 amino acids. For the CDR3, the DNA is TGTGCCAGCAAAATCAGCGAGGCTAATGAAAAACTGTTTTTT. This codes for CASKISEANEKLFF. The full variable domain, completed using reference TRBV27 and TRBJ1-4, is EAQVTQNPRYLITVTGKKLTVTCSQNMNHEYMSWYRQDPGLGLRQIYYSMNVEVTDKGDVPEGYKVSRKEKRNFPLILESPSPNQTSLYFCASKISEANEKLFFGSGTQLSVL.

The CDR3, as DNA: TGTGCCAGCAGCGTAGAGGGAGCGGTAAATGAAAAACTGTTTTTT. Amino acids: CASSVEGAVNEKLFF. The rearrangement links TRBV9 to TRBJ1-4; unclear D gene. CDR1 and CDR2 from the germline V gene are SGDLS and YYNGEE. The CDR3 extends over 15 amino acids. V was pared by 0 bases and J by 5 bases, with 11 bases between.

Comment on this clone: In the same sample, other DNA sequences code for this CDR3. This chain links TRBV9 with TRBJ2-5, with a possible D match to TRBD2 (6 bases). V lost 2 bases, J lost 2 bases, and 10 bases lay in between. CDR1 SGDLS and CDR2 YYNGEE come from the germline V gene. The CDR3 spans 14 residues. CDR3 sequence: CASSVGTLQETQYF. The CDR3 bases are TGTGCCAGCAGCGTGGGGACTCTTCAAGAGACCCAGTACTTC.

The chain couples TRBV11-2 to TRBJ2-7, with D uncertain. V was shortened by 2 bases and J by 3 bases, with 17 bases between the two germline ends. This CDR3 has 16 amino acids. The germline V gene encodes CDR1 SGHAT and CDR2 FQNNGV. CDR3: CASSLRGADRYYEQYF. The DNA of the CDR3 is TGTGCCAGCAGCTTACGAGGCGCAGATCGATACTACGAGCAGTACTTC.

The chain uses TRBV9 and TRBJ2-4, with TRBD2 matching 11 bases. There are 15 residues in the CDR3. The V segment lost 3 bases and the J segment 8 bases; nucleotides outside the gene matches: 7. From germline, CDR1 is SGDLS and CDR2 YYNGEE. The CDR3 bases are TGTGCCAGCAGCGATACTAGCGGGGGCGTGGACATTCAGTACTTC. Protein: CASSDTSGGVDIQYF.

This chain connects TRBV15 to TRBJ2-1; 7 bases are a match to TRBD2. The CDR3 runs to 13 residues. The V and J ends lost 6 bases and 5 bases, in that order; junction bases with no gene match: 4. CDR1 is LNHNV and CDR2 is YYDKDF in the germline V gene (reference sequence). CDR3 DNA sequence: TGTGCCACCAGACCCGGGACTAACAATGAGCAGTTCTTC. It specifies CATRPGTNNEQFF.